The 4 T cell receptor beta chains reported below all come from one sample, sequenced in a study of cytomegalovirus exposure and HLA in healthy donors. Both 60 Vbeta primers and 13 Jbeta primers went into the PCR. Data came from immunoSEQ multiplex PCR; TCRdb stores just in-frame clones and leaves some out. The sample contains roughly 90,000 clones, 75% to 85% of which appear only once. Sequenced sample: PBMCs. The source is a man aged 30 to 45 in good health and CMV-seropositive.

The genes are TRBV28 and TRBJ2-7; tentative D call: TRBD2 (6 bases). CDR1 is MDHEN and CDR2 is SYDVKM in the germline V gene. Trimming stripped 4 bases from V and 1 base from J, with 14 bases between. The CDR3 consists of 15 residues. Here the CDR3 reads CASSSPGRGSYEQYF. For the CDR3, the DNA is TGTGCCAGCAGTTCGCCTGGGCGGGGATCCTACGAGCAGTACTTC.

The chain employs TRBV7-2 and TRBJ2-1; TRBD1 agrees at 11 bases. With V trimmed by 7 bases and J by 4 bases, 6 bases remained unmatched. The CDR3 sequence is 15 residues long. Germline V gene lookup returns CDR1 SGHTA and CDR2 FQGNSA. Written as DNA, the CDR3 is TGTGCCAGCACCCGGGACAGGGGGGAATACAATGAGCAGTTCTTC. Translating gives CASTRDRGEYNEQFF.

The V gene is TRBV5-1, the J gene TRBJ2-7; 9 nucleotides align to TRBD2. After removal of 0 bases from V and 5 bases from J, the junction contained 3 bases not matched to a gene. The CDR3 sequence is 14 residues long. Looked up from germline, CDR1 is SGHRS and CDR2 is YFSETQ. CDR3 in DNA: TGCGCCAGCAGCTTGGGCGGGAGGGCCAACGAGCAGTACTTC. This encodes CASSLGGRANEQYF.

The CDR3 DNA is TGTGCCATCAGTGAGTCAACCGGGACTCAGCACGCCGGGGAGCTGTTTTTT. Translated, it gives CAISESTGTQHAGELFF. The chain has TRBV10-3 and TRBJ2-2; TRBD2 might be the D (6 bases). V was trimmed by 0 bases and J by 6 bases, leaving 17 bases between them. Per germline, CDR1 ENHRY and CDR2 SYGVKD. The CDR3 length is 17 residues.